This T cell receptor (beta chain) derives from a study of cytomegalovirus exposure and HLA in healthy donors. Study details: An early data release held approximately 80 million unique TCRs from HLA-typed donors.

Study-wide results and caveats: Reportedly, cytomegalovirus status was diagnosed with high sensitivity and specificity. Most of the CMV-associated TCR beta chains (in a later analysis) appeared to be HLA-restricted. Rarity characterized most TCR sequences, yet some public TCRs appeared in many donors.

About this clone: Its antigen is undetermined.

CDR3 length: 12 residues. The germline CDR1 and CDR2 sequences are GTSNPN and SVGIG (reference sequence). Trimming removed 0 bases at V and 8 bases at J, with 8 bases between. Use of 60 Vbeta and 13 Jbeta primers characterized the PCR. TCRdb's copy holds only in-frame clones and misses some; the assay was immunoSEQ multiplex PCR. In all, the sample yields about 160,000 clones. The TCR originated in a man aged 25-40 years in good health and CMV-seronegative. Source material: PBMCs. The rearrangement links TRBV30 to TRBJ2-1; tentatively, D is TRBD1 (6 bases). The DNA of the CDR3 is TGTGCCTGGAGTGTACAGGGAGATGAGCAGTTCTTC. Translated, it gives CAWSVQGDEQFF.